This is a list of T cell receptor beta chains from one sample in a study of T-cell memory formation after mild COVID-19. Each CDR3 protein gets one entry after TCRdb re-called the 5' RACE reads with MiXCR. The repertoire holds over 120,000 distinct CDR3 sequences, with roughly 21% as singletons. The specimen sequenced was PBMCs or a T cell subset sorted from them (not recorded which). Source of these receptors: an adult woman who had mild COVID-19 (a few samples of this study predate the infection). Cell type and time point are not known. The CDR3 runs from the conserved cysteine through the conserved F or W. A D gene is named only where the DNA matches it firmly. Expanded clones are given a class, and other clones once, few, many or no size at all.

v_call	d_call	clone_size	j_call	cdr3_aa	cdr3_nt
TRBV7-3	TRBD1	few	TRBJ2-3	CASSRLDRGKDTQYF	TGTGCCAGCAGCCGTCTCGACAGGGGAAAAGATACGCAGTATTTT
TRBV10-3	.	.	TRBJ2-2	CAISDTTGELFF	TGTGCCATCAGTGATACCACCGGGGAGCTGTTTTTT
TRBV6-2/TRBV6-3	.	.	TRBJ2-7	CASSPVRWPAGFDEQYF	TGTGCCAGCAGCCCCGTTCGGTGGCCCGCGGGTTTCGACGAGCAGTACTTC
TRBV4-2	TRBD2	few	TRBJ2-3	CASSQATTSGTPTDTQYF	TGTGCCAGCAGCCAAGCAACGACTAGCGGGACCCCCACAGATACGCAGTATTTT
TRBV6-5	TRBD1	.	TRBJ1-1	CASSPISKGASSEAFF	TGTGCCAGCAGTCCAATCAGCAAGGGGGCGAGTTCTGAAGCTTTCTTT
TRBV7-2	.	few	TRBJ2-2	CASSLATGVNTGELFF	TGTGCCAGCAGCTTAGCTACCGGGGTTAACACCGGGGAGCTGTTTTTT
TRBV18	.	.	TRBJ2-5	CASSESSVGTQYF	TGTGCCAGCTCAGAATCTAGCGTCGGGACCCAGTACTTC
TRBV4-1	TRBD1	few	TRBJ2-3	CASRTRTGGDTQYF	TGCGCCAGCAGGACGAGAACAGGGGGTGATACGCAGTATTTT
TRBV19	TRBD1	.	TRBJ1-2	CASSMGTGPTGNYGYTF	TGTGCCAGTAGTATGGGGACAGGCCCCACGGGAAACTATGGCTACACCTTC
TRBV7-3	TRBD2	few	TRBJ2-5	CASSSSGGAEETQYF	TGTGCCAGCAGCTCTAGCGGGGGGGCCGAGGAGACCCAGTACTTC
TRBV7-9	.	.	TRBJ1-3	CASSLSGEPVTGNTIYF	TGTGCCAGCAGCTTATCAGGGGAGCCAGTCACTGGAAACACCATATATTTT
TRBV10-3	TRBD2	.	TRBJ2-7	CAIRSAGVTTYEQYF	TGTGCCATCAGATCCGCGGGGGTAACTACCTACGAGCAGTACTTC
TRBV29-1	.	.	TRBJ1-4	CSVDFGGASEKLFF	TGCAGCGTTGATTTTGGGGGCGCGAGTGAAAAACTGTTTTTT
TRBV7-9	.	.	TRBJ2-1	CASSLRENEQFF	TGTGCCAGCAGCCTACGGGAAAATGAGCAGTTCTTC
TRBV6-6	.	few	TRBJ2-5	CASSPGRLGETQYF	TGTGCCAGCAGCCCCGGGCGGCTGGGGGAGACCCAGTACTTC
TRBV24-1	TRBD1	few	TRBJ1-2	CATSDLRTGTDGYTF	TGTGCCACCAGTGATTTGCGGACAGGAACGGATGGCTACACCTTC
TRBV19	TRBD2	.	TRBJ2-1	CASSIRGREFNEQFF	TGTGCCAGTAGTATTCGTGGGAGGGAGTTTAATGAGCAGTTCTTC
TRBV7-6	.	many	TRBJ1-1	CASSLEFVGAPVGTEAFF	TGTGCCAGCAGCTTAGAGTTTGTTGGCGCCCCCGTCGGCACTGAAGCTTTCTTT
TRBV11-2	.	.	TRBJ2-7	CASSNPTRPQYF	TGTGCCAGCAGCAACCCGACGAGGCCACAGTACTTC
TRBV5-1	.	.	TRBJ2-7	CASSTGFSYEQYF	TGCGCCAGCAGCACAGGATTCTCCTACGAGCAGTACTTC
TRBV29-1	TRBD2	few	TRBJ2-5	CSAPGAGGWETQYF	TGCAGCGCTCCGGGAGCGGGAGGTTGGGAGACCCAGTACTTC
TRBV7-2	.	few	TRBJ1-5	CASSLRGIMDQPQHF	TGTGCCAGCAGCTTACGGGGTATCATGGATCAGCCCCAGCATTTT
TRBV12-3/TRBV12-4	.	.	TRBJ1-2	CASSLGEYGGYTF	TGTGCCAGCAGTCTAGGAGAGTATGGGGGCTACACCTTC
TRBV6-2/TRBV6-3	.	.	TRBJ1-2	CASSPILRGGYTF	TGTGCCAGCAGTCCAATCCTCAGGGGCGGCTACACCTTC
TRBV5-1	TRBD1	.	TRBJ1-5	CASSTTGGGQPQHF	TGCGCCAGCAGCACGACAGGGGGCGGTCAGCCCCAGCATTTT
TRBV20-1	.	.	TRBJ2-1	CSAIGRHNEQFF	TGCAGTGCAATCGGGCGGCACAATGAGCAGTTCTTC
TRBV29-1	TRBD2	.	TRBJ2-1	CSVEDRGTSGRAIYNEQFF	TGCAGCGTTGAAGATCGGGGGACTAGCGGGAGGGCCATCTACAATGAGCAGTTCTTC
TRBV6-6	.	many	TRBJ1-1	CASSYSKGGRTEAFF	TGTGCCAGCAGTTACTCGAAAGGAGGGAGGACTGAAGCTTTCTTT
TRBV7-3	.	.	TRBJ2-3	CASSFTRRGTQYF	TGTGCCAGCAGCTTCACCCGGCGTGGTACGCAGTATTTT
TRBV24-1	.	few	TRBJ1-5	CATSDPRNNQPQHF	TGTGCCACCAGTGACCCCAGAAACAATCAGCCCCAGCATTTT
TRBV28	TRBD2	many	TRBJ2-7	CASSLGGTSGFEQYF	TGTGCCAGCAGTTTAGGCGGGACTAGCGGGTTCGAGCAGTACTTC
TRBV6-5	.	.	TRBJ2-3	CASRLPSTDTQYF	TGTGCCAGTCGACTACCTAGCACAGATACGCAGTATTTT
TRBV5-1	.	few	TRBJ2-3	CASSLDPGSSTDTQYF	TGCGCCAGCAGCTTGGACCCGGGGTCTAGCACAGATACGCAGTATTTT
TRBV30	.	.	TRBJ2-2	CAWSVGLASTGELFF	TGTGCCTGGAGTGTCGGGCTAGCGAGCACCGGGGAGCTGTTTTTT
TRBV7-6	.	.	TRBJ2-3	CASSLVLGSTDTQYF	TGTGCCAGCAGCTTAGTACTAGGCAGCACAGATACGCAGTATTTT
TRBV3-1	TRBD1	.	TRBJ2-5	CASSRDRGPGTQYF	TGTGCCAGCAGCCGAGACAGGGGTCCAGGAACCCAGTACTTC
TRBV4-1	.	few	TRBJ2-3	CASSQARASTDTQYF	TGCGCCAGCAGTCAAGCCAGGGCGAGCACAGATACGCAGTATTTT
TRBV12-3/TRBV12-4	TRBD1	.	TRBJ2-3	CASTHGRGSITDTQYF	TGTGCCAGCACCCATGGCAGGGGGTCGATCACAGATACGCAGTATTTT
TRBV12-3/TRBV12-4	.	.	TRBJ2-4	CASSVGPLNIQYF	TGTGCCAGCAGCGTCGGCCCCCTGAACATTCAGTACTTC
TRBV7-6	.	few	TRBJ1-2	CASSPGLTRTLYGYTF	TGTGCCAGCAGCCCGGGACTTACACGAACCCTCTATGGCTACACCTTC
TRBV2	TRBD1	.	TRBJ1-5	CASTRDRGKGQPQHF	TGTGCCAGCACCAGGGACAGGGGAAAAGGTCAGCCCCAGCATTTT
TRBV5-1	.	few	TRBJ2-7	CASSGGAGAPPYEQYF	TGCGCCAGCAGCGGGGGCGCGGGAGCTCCCCCCTACGAGCAGTACTTC
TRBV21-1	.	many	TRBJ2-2	CASSGRIRNTGELFF	TGTGCCAGCAGCGGGAGGATCCGGAACACCGGGGAGCTGTTTTTT
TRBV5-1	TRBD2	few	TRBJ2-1	CASSLRGLAGGNEQFF	TGCGCCAGCAGCTTGCGCGGACTAGCGGGTGGGAATGAGCAGTTCTTC
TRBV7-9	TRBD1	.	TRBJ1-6	CASSQPQGALHF	TGTGCCAGCAGCCAACCCCAGGGGGCCCTCCACTTT
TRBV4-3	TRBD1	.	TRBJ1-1	CASSRRQGRNTEAFF	TGCGCCAGCAGCCGAAGACAGGGCCGGAACACTGAAGCTTTCTTT
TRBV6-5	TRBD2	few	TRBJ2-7	CASSYSIAGGEQYF	TGTGCCAGCAGTTACTCGATAGCGGGAGGCGAGCAGTACTTC
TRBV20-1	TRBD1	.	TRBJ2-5	CSAGTGGKETQYF	TGCAGTGCTGGGACAGGGGGTAAAGAGACCCAGTACTTC
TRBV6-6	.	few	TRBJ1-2	CASSYGRQNYGYTF	TGTGCCAGCAGTTACGGGCGGCAGAACTATGGCTACACCTTC
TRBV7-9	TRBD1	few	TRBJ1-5	CASSRDSLYQPQHF	TGTGCCAGCAGCCGGGACAGCCTTTATCAGCCCCAGCATTTT
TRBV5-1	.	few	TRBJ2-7	CASTQRRGPNSYEQYF	TGCGCCAGCACCCAACGTCGGGGGCCAAACTCCTACGAGCAGTACTTC
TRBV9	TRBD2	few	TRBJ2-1	CASSARTSGGATYNEQFF	TGTGCCAGCAGCGCCCGGACTAGCGGGGGGGCCACCTACAATGAGCAGTTCTTC
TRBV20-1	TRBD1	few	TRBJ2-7	CSAEAGGYYEQYF	TGCAGTGCTGAGGCAGGGGGCTACTACGAGCAGTACTTC
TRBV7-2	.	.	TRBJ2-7	CASSLIPGRVLYF	TGTGCCAGCAGCTTAATACCAGGACGAGTTCTGTACTTC
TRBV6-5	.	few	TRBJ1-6	CASSRQASSYNSPLHF	TGTGCCAGCTCTAGACAGGCTAGCTCCTATAATTCACCCCTCCACTTT
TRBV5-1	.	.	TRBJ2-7	CASSLEQADYEQYF	TGCGCCAGCAGCTTGGAACAGGCCGACTACGAGCAGTACTTC
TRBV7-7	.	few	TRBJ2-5	CASSPGPYETQYF	TGTGCCAGCAGCCCGGGACCCTACGAGACCCAGTACTTC
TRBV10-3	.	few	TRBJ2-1	CAISTGRDNEQFF	TGTGCCATCAGTACAGGGAGGGACAATGAGCAGTTCTTC
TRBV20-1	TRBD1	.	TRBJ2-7	CSVSWTGGAEQYF	TGCAGTGTATCCTGGACAGGGGGGGCCGAGCAGTACTTC
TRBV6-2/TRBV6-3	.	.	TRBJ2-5	CASTPGRPRGAQYF	TGTGCCAGCACTCCGGGCCGCCCGCGGGGAGCCCAGTACTTC